The entry that follows covers one T cell receptor beta chain sequence. Germline values: CDR1 SGHKS, CDR2 YYEKEE (reference sequence). The length of the CDR3 is 12 residues. V shed 4 bases and J 6 bases; nucleotides not matched to a gene: 3. Cohort placement rested on clinical history that participants reported themselves. The sample comes from a study of blood T cell repertoires in COVID-19. Turning to the study itself: PBMCs, B-cell-depleted T cells, or T cells provided the cDNA or gDNA that made up the material.

The data were produced by immunoSEQ multiplex PCR, yet TCRdb's version contains in-frame clones alone and is incomplete. The table records about 400,000 clones, 80% to 90% of them present only once. This chain uses TRBV5-5 with TRBJ1-1, with 7 bases identical to TRBD1. The clonotype originates from a woman aged 45-65 years who had recovered from COVID-19. The sequenced sample was PBMCs or T cells enriched from blood (not recorded which). Written as DNA, the CDR3 is TGTGCCAGCAGCCGCCAGGGGGCTGAAGCTTTCTTT. Amino acid sequence: CASSRQGAEAFF. Variable domain in full (rest from reference TRBV5-5 and TRBJ1-1): DAGVTQSPTHLIKTRGQQVTLRCSPISGHKSVSWYQQVLGQGPQFIFQYYEKEERGRGNFPDRFSARQFPNYSSELNVNALLLGDSALYLCASSRQGAEAFFGQGTRLTVV.